The 27 T cell receptor beta chains below come from one sample, sequenced in a study of T cell clonotyping in hematopoietic cell transplantation. Clones were read by immunoSEQ multiplex PCR, and TCRdb kept only the in-frame ones, dropping some. The sample has more than 8,000 clones, about 88% seen once; the top ten hold 4% to 5%. Sample: peripheral blood mononuclear cells, taken at the time of graft-versus-host disease after allogeneic stem cell transplant. These receptor sequences come from a male patient aged 55 to 69 who had an allogeneic stem cell transplant from a related donor, so the T cells may come from the graft donor. Some clones in this sample may be carry-over from other donors' samples.

This sequence joins TRBV5-6 and TRBJ1-2, with D possibly TRBD1 on 6 matching bases. Looked up from germline, CDR1 is SGHDT and CDR2 is YYEEEE. The germline V and J ends were trimmed by 4 bases and 5 bases, with 18 bases remaining between them. CDR3 length equals 15 residues. CDR3 region: CASSALGGGRYGYTF. The CDR3 region has the DNA TGTGCCAGCAGCGCGCTCGGGGGGGGCAGATATGGCTACACCTTC.

V usage is TRBV11-3 and J usage is TRBJ2-1; 9 bases align to TRBD2. Germline CDR1 SGHNT, CDR2 YENEEA. The CDR3 has 13 residues. The J segment lost 9 bases and the V segment lost 7 bases, leaving 7 bases of the junction unmatched. CDR3 amino acids: CASIQGGGAEQFF. The CDR3 nucleotides are TGTGCCAGCATTCAGGGCGGGGGGGCTGAGCAGTTCTTC. Drawing the rest from reference TRBV11-3 and TRBJ2-1, the complete variable domain is EAGVVQSPRYKIIEKKQPVAFWCNPISGHNTLYWYLQNLGQGPELLIRYENEEAVDDSQLPKDRFSAERLKGVDSTLKIQPAELGDSAVYLCASIQGGGAEQFFGPGTRLTVL.

The gene calls are TRBV5-6 and TRBJ1-2, with 7 bases lining up with TRBD1. Germline assignment: CDR1 SGHDT and CDR2 YYEEEE. There are 13 residues in the CDR3. V shed 2 bases, J shed 3 bases, and the junction held 1 base outside the gene matches. DNA of the CDR3: TGTGCCAGCAGCTTTACAGGGGACTATGGCTACACCTTC. Amino acid sequence: CASSFTGDYGYTF.

The chain combines TRBV2 with TRBJ1-4; D is uncertain. The V end lost 6 bases, the J end lost 8 bases, and 7 bases lay between the germline ends. This CDR3 contains 11 residues. Germline V gene lookup returns CDR1 SNHLY and CDR2 FYNNEI. The CDR3 nucleotides are TGTGCCAGCAGCTTGACAGAAAAACTGTTTTTT. Its translation: CASSLTEKLFF.

This chain joins TRBV16 and TRBJ1-2; the D gene is possibly TRBD1 (5 bases). The V gene lost 11 bases and the J gene lost 6 bases, with 22 bases spanning the gap. CDR1 is KGHSY, CDR2 FQNENV, per germline. CDR3 length: 14 residues. CDR3 bases: TGTGCCGGGACGAAGACGGGGTTGGGACATGGCTACACCTTC. Its translation: CAGTKTGLGHGYTF.

In DNA, the CDR3 is TGTGCCAGCAGTACCCGGGACAGGGGGGGCTATGGCTACACCTTC. Its protein is CASSTRDRGGYGYTF. This rearrangement joins TRBV6-6 to TRBJ1-2; TRBD1 matches at 11 bases. Per germline, CDR1 MNHNY and CDR2 SVGAGI (reference sequence). The CDR3 spans 15 residues. The J segment lost 4 bases and the V segment lost 5 bases, leaving 6 bases of the junction unmatched.

The chain employs TRBV4-2 and TRBJ2-1; 7 nucleotides line up with TRBD1. The J segment lost 5 bases and the V segment lost 4 bases, leaving 11 bases of the junction unmatched. The CDR3 contains 16 residues. Germline-derived CDR1 and CDR2 are LGHNA and YNFKEQ. CDR3 in amino acids: CASSRSGQDVNNEQFF. CDR3 coding DNA: TGTGCCAGCAGCCGGAGTGGACAGGACGTAAACAATGAGCAGTTCTTC.

This clone has a handful of counts. The rearrangement joins TRBV6-1 to TRBJ1-6; D is ambiguous. This CDR3 has 13 amino acids. V was shortened by 6 bases and J by 11 bases, with 14 bases between the two germline ends. CDR1 is MNHNS and CDR2 is SASEGT in the germline V gene. This chain's CDR3 is CASSLEEQTPLHF. Written as DNA, the CDR3 is TGTGCCAGCAGCCTGGAGGAACAAACACCCCTCCACTTT.

This clone was detected a few times. This chain connects TRBV5-6 to TRBJ1-6; D gene unclear. Trimming took 2 bases from V and 0 from J, leaving 6 bases between them. Per the germline V gene, CDR1 is SGHDT and CDR2 is YYEEEE. This CDR3 region has 15 residues. The chain's CDR3 is CASSFGRSYNSPLHF. CDR3 sequence (DNA): TGTGCCAGCAGCTTCGGCCGCTCCTATAATTCACCCCTCCACTTT. The full variable domain, with the rest looked up from reference TRBV5-6 and TRBJ1-6, is DAGVTQSPTHLIKTRGQQVTLRCSPKSGHDTVSWYQQALGQGPQFIFQYYEEEERQRGNFPDRFSGHQFPNYSSELNVNALLLGDSALYLCASSFGRSYNSPLHFGNGTRLTVT.

This chain links TRBV29-1 with TRBJ1-5; D is uncertain. Trimming removed 6 bases at V and 4 bases at J, with 13 bases between. Germline loops: CDR1 SQVTM, CDR2 ANQGSEA. There are 13 residues in the CDR3. The CDR3 protein is CSVEPGPNQPQHF. CDR3 nucleotides: TGCAGCGTAGAACCGGGTCCAAATCAGCCCCAGCATTTT.

A single count supports this clone. The V gene is TRBV11-2, the J gene TRBJ2-7, with TRBD1 matching 10 bases. J lost 3 bases, V lost 5 bases, and 7 bases had no gene match. The CDR3 length is 15 residues. The germline gives CDR1 SGHAT, CDR2 FQNNGV. The CDR3 reads CASSPGDRGDYEQYF. CDR3 in DNA: TGTGCCAGCAGCCCCGGGGACAGGGGTGACTACGAGCAGTACTTC. Full variable domain (outside the CDR3, taken from reference TRBV11-2 and TRBJ2-7): EAGVAQSPRYKIIEKRQSVAFWCNPISGHATLYWYQQILGQGPKLLIQFQNNGVVDDSQLPKDRFSAERLKGVDSTLKIQPAKLEDSAVYLCASSPGDRGDYEQYFGPGTRLTVT.

This sequence joins TRBV19 and TRBJ1-5; no reliable D call. V was clipped by 4 bases and J by 3 bases, with 13 bases between them. The CDR3 covers 15 residues. The germline CDR1 and CDR2 sequences are LNHDA and SQIVND (reference sequence). The CDR3 spells CASSTRPLANQPQHF. CDR3 in DNA: TGTGCCAGTAGTACTCGGCCATTAGCCAATCAGCCCCAGCATTTT. Full variable domain (outside the CDR3, taken from reference TRBV19 and TRBJ1-5): DGGITQSPKYLFRKEGQNVTLSCEQNLNHDAMYWYRQDPGQGLRLIYYSQIVNDFQKGDIAEGYSVSREKKESFPLTVTSAQKNPTAFYLCASSTRPLANQPQHFGDGTRLSIL.

J is TRBJ1-6 and V is TRBV14; D perhaps matches TRBD1 (6 bases). Germline CDR1 SGHDN, CDR2 FVKESK. The V end was cut by 5 bases, the J end by 7 bases, with 21 bases between. The CDR3 is 17 amino acids. CDR3 sequence reads: CASSFRTAKFQNSPLHF. The CDR3 DNA sequence: TGTGCCAGCAGCTTCCGGACAGCCAAATTTCAAAATTCACCCCTCCACTTT.

The table lists this clone with a count of one. This sequence joins TRBV9 and TRBJ1-2; D possibly corresponds to TRBD1 (6 bases). V lost 0 bases to trimming and J lost 1 base, with 7 bases between them. Looked up from germline, CDR1 is SGDLS and CDR2 is YYNGEE. The CDR3 has 14 residues. The CDR3 sequence is CASSVGRGNYGYTF. For the CDR3, the DNA is TGTGCCAGCAGCGTAGGCAGGGGTAACTATGGCTACACCTTC.

This chain joins TRBV5-8 and TRBJ1-1, with TRBD1 identical over 7 bases. Germline-derived CDR1 and CDR2 are SGHTS and YDEGEE. J gave up 5 bases and V 6 bases, and 10 bases lay outside the gene matches. CDR3 length: 14 amino acids. CDR3 sequence reads: CASMPHRGVTEAFF. The CDR3 DNA is TGTGCCAGCATGCCTCACAGGGGCGTGACTGAAGCTTTCTTT.

The J gene is TRBJ1-6, the V gene TRBV7-2; D is perhaps TRBD1 (5 bases). Per the germline V gene, CDR1 is SGHTA and CDR2 is FQGNSA. Trimming took off 6 bases at V and 11 bases at J, with 17 bases between the two ends. This CDR3 is built from 14 residues. The DNA for the CDR3 is TGTGCCAGCAGTTCCGGAGACAGATCGACACCCCTCCACTTT. Translated, it gives CASSSGDRSTPLHF.

This clone was observed a single time. V gene TRBV30 combines with J gene TRBJ2-7; 8 nucleotides agree with TRBD2. V lost 0 bases, J lost 3 bases, and 1 base stayed unmatched. The CDR3 runs 13 residues. Germline CDR1 and CDR2: GTSNPN and SVGIG (reference sequence). CDR3: CAWSVRGGYEQYF. In DNA form, the CDR3 reads TGTGCCTGGAGTGTACGGGGGGGCTACGAGCAGTACTTC. Full variable domain (missing parts from reference TRBV30 and TRBJ2-7): SQTIHQWPATLVQPVGSPLSLECTVEGTSNPNLYWYRQAAGRGLQLLFYSVGIGQISSEVPQNLSASRPQDRQFILSSKKLLLSDSGFYLCAWSVRGGYEQYFGPGTRLTVT.

The gene calls are TRBV7-9 and TRBJ2-2; a weak D match, TRBD1 (5 bases). Per germline, CDR1 SEHNR and CDR2 FQNEAQ (reference sequence). CDR3 length equals 13 residues. V lost 1 base to trimming and J lost 7 bases, with 7 bases between them. For the CDR3, the DNA is TGTGCCAGCAGCTTAGTCAGGGTCGGGGAGCTGTTTTTT. Encoded protein: CASSLVRVGELFF.

J is TRBJ2-5 and V is TRBV5-4; 10 nucleotides line up with TRBD1. CDR3 length: 15 residues. The V segment lost 1 base and the J segment 3 bases; nucleotides outside the gene matches: 3. The germline V gene encodes CDR1 SGHNT and CDR2 YYREEE (reference sequence). CDR3 amino acids: CASSLIGTGEETQYF. DNA of the CDR3: TGTGCCAGCAGCTTGATCGGGACAGGGGAAGAGACCCAGTACTTC. The entire variable domain, with the rest obtained from reference TRBV5-4 and TRBJ2-5, is as follows: ETGVTQSPTHLIKTRGQQVTLRCSSQSGHNTVSWYQQALGQGPQFIFQYYREEENGRGNFPPRFSGLQFPNYSSELNVNALELDDSALYLCASSLIGTGEETQYFGPGTRLLVL.

The rearrangement uses TRBV7-9 and TRBJ1-2; TRBD1 might be the D (5 bases). The germline V gene has CDR1 SEHNR and CDR2 FQNEAQ (reference sequence). Trimming took 6 bases from V and 7 from J, leaving 18 bases between them. CDR3 length: 14 residues. CDR3 in DNA: TGTGCCAGCAGACAGCCGGGACGGCAATTTGGCTACACCTTC. Amino acid sequence: CASRQPGRQFGYTF.

The chain has TRBV5-1 and TRBJ2-1; D remains ambiguous. The V gene's germline CDR1 is SGHRS and CDR2 YFSETQ. Trimming shortened V by 1 base and J by 6 bases, and 14 bases separated the two germline ends. The CDR3 loop spans 15 amino acids. This CDR3 reads CASSLSTLWGNEQFF. The CDR3 DNA reads TGCGCCAGCAGCTTGTCGACCCTTTGGGGCAATGAGCAGTTCTTC.

The chain is built from TRBV5-6 and TRBJ1-2; D is unclear. V was shortened by 0 bases and J by 8 bases, with 14 bases between the two germline ends. The CDR3 consists of 14 residues. From germline, CDR1 is SGHDT and CDR2 YYEEEE. This chain's CDR3 is CASSLGGPGGGYTF. The CDR3 DNA reads TGTGCCAGCAGCTTGGGAGGGCCGGGAGGGGGCTACACCTTC.

DNA for the CDR3: TGTGCCAGCAGCTTAGTCGGGGAGCTGTTTTTT. Encoded protein: CASSLVGELFF. This chain uses TRBV7-2 with TRBJ2-2; D gene ambiguous. Germline loops: CDR1 SGHTA, CDR2 FQGNSA. Trimming stripped 1 base from V and 7 bases from J, with 1 base between. CDR3 length equals 11 residues.

This clone has only one observation. The chain uses TRBV5-1 and TRBJ2-2; D remains ambiguous. Germline CDR1 reads SGHRS; CDR2 reads YFSETQ. Trimming pared 1 base from V and 6 bases from J, leaving 19 bases between. The CDR3 is made up of 17 amino acids. CDR3 region: CASSLLLELESPGELFF. The CDR3 coding sequence is TGCGCCAGCAGCTTGCTTTTAGAGCTTGAGAGCCCCGGGGAGCTGTTTTTT.

V usage is TRBV4-3 and J usage is TRBJ1-4, with TRBD1 matching 10 bases. Germline assignment: CDR1 LGHNA and CDR2 YSLEER. The CDR3 has 17 residues. J lost 8 bases, V lost 0 bases, and 9 bases had no gene match. CDR3 DNA sequence: TGCGCCAGCAGCCAAGAGGGGGAGGGACAGGGGTACGAAAAACTGTTTTTT. This codes for CASSQEGEGQGYEKLFF.

The V gene is TRBV6-4, the J gene TRBJ2-2; 13 nucleotides agree with TRBD2. V gave up 0 bases and J gave up 5 bases; unmatched junction bases: 3. The CDR3 runs to 17 residues. The V gene's germline CDR1 is MRHNA and CDR2 SNTAGT. CDR3 sequence: CASSDSTSGGLTGELFF. DNA of the CDR3: TGTGCCAGCAGTGACTCGACTAGCGGGGGGCTTACCGGGGAGCTGTTTTTT.

The chain couples TRBV27 to TRBJ1-5; 11 bases align to TRBD1. Germline V lookup: CDR1 MNHEY, CDR2 SMNVEV (reference sequence). The CDR3 consists of 17 residues. Trimming took 1 base from V and 6 from J; bases not matched to a gene: 8. This CDR3 is CASSLFAGTGGSQPQHF. For the CDR3, the DNA is TGTGCCAGCAGTTTATTTGCGGGGACAGGGGGATCTCAGCCCCAGCATTTT.